These T cell receptor beta chains were read from a single sample in a study of shared clonotypes between healthy human individuals. The repertoire was sequenced with immunoSEQ multiplex PCR; TCRdb's copy has only in-frame clones and lacks some. Of fewer than 150,000 clones listed, about 62% are singletons. Sequencing was carried out using memory CD8+ T cells sorted from blood. Receptor source: a woman aged 25 to 39 in good health. Both conserved end residues are part of each CDR3. Fields, in order: V gene, J gene, D gene, clone size, CDR3 protein, CDR3 DNA. The D gene is left open where the match is weak. Rows may omit the clone size; those that give it use once, few, many or a size class.

>TRBV19|TRBJ1-5|.|few
CASSGEGWPQHF
TGTGCCAGTAGTGGGGAAGGGTGGCCCCAGCATTTT
>TRBV19|TRBJ2-5|TRBD1|.
CASSIERQGWETQYF
TGTGCCAGTAGTATAGAACGACAGGGGTGGGAGACCCAGTACTTC
>TRBV6-4|TRBJ2-1|.|many
CASSRELSYNEQFF
TGTGCCAGCTCCCGGGAGCTCTCCTACAATGAGCAGTTCTTC
>TRBV19|TRBJ1-4|.|.
CASSFSGAVNEKLFF
TGTGCCAGTAGTTTCTCGGGAGCAGTGAATGAAAAACTGTTTTTT
>TRBV2|TRBJ2-1|TRBD2|.
CASSDTSAREPISDEQFF
TGTGCCAGCAGTGACACTAGCGCCCGGGAACCTATTAGTGATGAGCAGTTCTTC
>TRBV25-1|TRBJ2-7|TRBD1|.
CASSEDNLPGQIYEQYF
TGTGCCAGCAGTGAAGATAATTTACCGGGACAGATCTACGAGCAGTACTTC
>TRBV18|TRBJ2-3|TRBD2|.
CASSPSGSADTQYF
TGTGCCAGCTCACCAAGCGGGAGTGCAGATACGCAGTATTTT
>TRBV28|TRBJ1-5|TRBD1|many
CASRSTGTGERGNQPQHF
TGTGCCAGCAGGTCTACCGGGACAGGGGAGCGGGGTAATCAGCCCCAGCATTTT
>TRBV10-2|TRBJ1-3|.|.
CASSRGSHSGNTIYF
TGCGCCAGCAGTCGGGGGAGCCACTCTGGAAACACCATATATTTT
>TRBV10-3|TRBJ2-2|.|.
CAISEHRPAGSTGELFF
TGTGCCATCAGTGAACATAGGCCGGCCGGGAGCACCGGGGAGCTGTTTTTT
>TRBV14|TRBJ2-3|.|.
CASSPLKGSRRTDTQYF
TGTGCCAGCAGCCCCCTCAAGGGATCCCGACGCACAGATACGCAGTATTTT
>TRBV2|TRBJ2-7|TRBD2|.
CASMSSGTYEQYF
TGTGCCAGCATGTCTAGCGGGACTTACGAGCAGTACTTC
>TRBV10-3|TRBJ2-7|TRBD1|once
CAIRGTDTSYEQYF
TGTGCCATCAGGGGGACAGATACTTCCTACGAGCAGTACTTC
>TRBV5-1|TRBJ2-7|.|.
CASSLGQGEEYEQYF
TGCGCCAGCAGCTTGGGGCAGGGGGAGGAGTACGAGCAGTACTTC
>TRBV2|TRBJ1-2|.|few
CASSVGQGYGYTF
TGTGCCAGCAGTGTAGGGCAGGGCTATGGCTACACCTTC
>TRBV19|TRBJ2-7|.|.
CASSSRQAYPYEQYF
TGTGCCAGTAGTAGTAGACAGGCCTATCCCTACGAGCAGTACTTC
>TRBV4-1|TRBJ1-1|.|.
CASSALQGRGTEAFF
TGCGCCAGCAGCGCCTTACAGGGAAGGGGGACTGAAGCTTTCTTT
>TRBV5-8|TRBJ2-4|TRBD2|once
CASSWTPSGSNIQYF
TGTGCCAGCAGCTGGACTCCTAGCGGGAGCAACATTCAGTACTTC
>TRBV29-1|TRBJ2-1|TRBD2|many
CSVVLAGNEQFF
TGCAGCGTGGTGCTAGCGGGTAATGAGCAGTTCTTC
>TRBV25-1|TRBJ2-2|.|.
CASTQALTGELFF
TGTGCCAGCACTCAAGCCCTCACCGGGGAGCTGTTTTTT
>TRBV19|TRBJ2-2|.|once
CASSIVANSNTGELFF
TGTGCCAGTAGTATAGTTGCTAATAGTAACACCGGGGAGCTGTTTTTT
>TRBV4-1|TRBJ2-7|TRBD1|.
CASSSQDRGSYEQYF
TGCGCCAGCAGCTCCCAGGACAGGGGGTCCTACGAGCAGTACTTC
>TRBV4-2|TRBJ1-2|.|.
CASSLGDGGYTF
TGTGCCAGCAGCCTCGGGGACGGTGGCTACACCTTC
>TRBV4-1|TRBJ2-4|TRBD1|many
CASSQAGTGGDIQYF
TGCGCCAGCAGCCAAGCGGGGACAGGGGGGGACATTCAGTACTTC
>TRBV11-3|TRBJ1-2|TRBD1|.
CASSDHRPGQGTYGYTF
TGTGCCAGCAGCGACCACCGTCCGGGACAGGGGACCTATGGCTACACCTTC
>TRBV27|TRBJ2-7|.|.
CASSLQGFPYEQYF
TGTGCCAGCAGTTTACAAGGGTTTCCCTACGAGCAGTACTTC
>TRBV27|TRBJ2-4|.|.
CASSFPFALAKNIQYF
TGTGCCAGCAGTTTCCCCTTTGCGTTAGCCAAAAACATTCAGTACTTC
>TRBV28|TRBJ2-7|TRBD1|once
CASSFPTGQVYAYEQYF
TGTGCCAGCAGTTTCCCAACGGGACAGGTCTATGCCTACGAGCAGTACTTC
>TRBV6-4|TRBJ2-2|.|few
CASSQGTGELFF
TGTGCCAGCAGCCAGGGAACCGGGGAGCTGTTTTTT
>TRBV9|TRBJ2-5|.|.
CASSLGDGHTETQYF
TGTGCCAGCAGCTTGGGGGACGGCCATACGGAGACCCAGTACTTC
>TRBV5-8|TRBJ2-7|TRBD2|.
CASIPTSGPSYEQYF
TGTGCCAGCATCCCAACTAGCGGGCCATCCTACGAGCAGTACTTC
>TRBV25-1|TRBJ2-2|.|.
CASTGPGELFF
TGTGCCAGCACTGGGCCCGGGGAGCTGTTTTTT
>TRBV5-5|TRBJ2-7|TRBD2|.
CASSLGREGPYEQYF
TGTGCCAGCAGCTTGGGCCGGGAGGGACCCTACGAGCAGTACTTC
>TRBV19|TRBJ1-2|.|few
CASSTIFWTLDGYTF
TGTGCCAGTAGTACAATTTTTTGGACACTTGATGGCTACACCTTC
>TRBV19|TRBJ2-1|TRBD2|.
CASSPLAGMGGNEQFF
TGTGCCAGTAGTCCCCTAGCGGGGATGGGAGGAAATGAGCAGTTCTTC
>TRBV11-2|TRBJ2-1|TRBD1|.
CASSLGTGDNEQFF
TGTGCCAGCAGCTTAGGGACAGGCGACAATGAGCAGTTCTTC
>TRBV4-1|TRBJ1-1|.|.
CASSQTRTEAFF
TGCGCCAGCAGCCAGACCAGGACTGAAGCTTTCTTT
>TRBV6-5|TRBJ2-2|.|few
CASSYVTVTGELFF
TGTGCCAGCAGTTACGTGACAGTCACCGGGGAGCTGTTTTTT
>TRBV25-1|TRBJ2-2|TRBD2|.
CASSEPRLAGGLSGELFF
TGTGCCAGCAGTGAGCCCAGACTAGCGGGAGGGCTTAGCGGGGAGCTGTTTTTT
>TRBV6-1|TRBJ2-5|.|few
CASSTGTHQETQYF
TGTGCCAGCAGCACCGGGACGCACCAAGAGACCCAGTACTTC
>TRBV6-5|TRBJ1-1|.|.
CASSSLQGLKDTEAFF
TGTGCCAGCAGTTCCTTACAGGGACTTAAGGACACTGAAGCTTTCTTT
>TRBV29-1|TRBJ2-7|.|.
CSVEGASSVYEQYF
TGCAGCGTTGAGGGAGCCAGCTCAGTCTACGAGCAGTACTTC
>TRBV19|TRBJ2-1|.|.
CASTLSGPSSYNEQFF
TGTGCCAGTACCCTTAGTGGTCCCAGCTCCTACAATGAGCAGTTCTTC
>TRBV10-3|TRBJ2-7|.|once
CAISDGRSSYEQYF
TGTGCCATCAGTGACGGACGGAGCTCCTACGAGCAGTACTTC
>TRBV5-1|TRBJ2-1|.|.
CASSLFPGRTGRDSNEQFF
TGCGCCAGCAGCTTGTTCCCAGGGAGAACTGGGCGGGACTCCAATGAGCAGTTCTTC
>TRBV7-2|TRBJ1-5|.|.
CASSKTLGGQPQHF
TGTGCCAGCAGCAAAACTTTGGGGGGACAGCCCCAGCATTTT
>TRBV2|TRBJ2-7|TRBD1|.
CASSEGTGGEQYF
TGTGCCAGCAGTGAAGGGACAGGGGGCGAGCAGTACTTC
>TRBV5-4|TRBJ2-2|.|.
CASSTSARGPNTGELFF
TGTGCCAGCAGCACCTCAGCCCGGGGCCCTAACACCGGGGAGCTGTTTTTT
>TRBV27|TRBJ2-7|.|.
CASSGGGGYEQYF
TGTGCCAGCAGTGGGGGCGGGGGTTACGAGCAGTACTTC
>TRBV5-4|TRBJ2-1|.|few
CASSLASEPYNEQFF
TGTGCCAGCAGCTTGGCTAGCGAACCCTACAATGAGCAGTTCTTC
>TRBV7-9|TRBJ2-7|.|.
CASSLAQSYEQYF
TGTGCCAGCAGCTTAGCACAGTCCTACGAGCAGTACTTC
>TRBV5-4|TRBJ2-1|.|.
CASSLEAASSYNEQFF
TGTGCCAGCAGCTTGGAGGCAGCAAGCTCCTACAATGAGCAGTTCTTC
>TRBV29-1|TRBJ1-4|TRBD1|few
CSVGGTGGTNEKLFF
TGCAGCGTTGGTGGGACAGGGGGCACTAATGAAAAACTGTTTTTT
>TRBV7-2|TRBJ2-5|.|.
CASSLQPGAYQETQYF
TGTGCCAGCAGCCTCCAGCCTGGCGCCTACCAAGAGACCCAGTACTTC